Below, 5 T cell receptor beta chains from the same sample are listed, as sequenced in a study of CD8 T cells in ankylosing spondylitis. The study, taken as a whole, reports: Made up of under 10 highly homologous variants, a TCR beta motif appeared characteristic of ankylosing spondylitis blood.

Which antigens these TCRs recognize remains unknown. MiXCR was run by TCRdb on the 5' RACE reads, yielding one entry per CDR3 protein. This sample has about 750,000 distinct CDR3 sequences, with roughly 20% found just once. Sequenced material: blood, either unsorted or a sorted T cell fraction (not recorded which). Source of these receptors: a male donor with ankylosing spondylitis.

The chain is built from TRBV12-3 or TRBV12-4 and TRBJ2-5; D unclear. This CDR3 has 14 residues. Trimming took 6 bases from V and 5 from J, leaving 16 bases between them. The CDR3 reads CASSKAGPWETQYF. The CDR3 DNA reads TGTGCCAGCAGCAAAGCCGGGCCCTGGGAGACCCAGTACTTC.

A few counts support this clonotype. J is TRBJ2-5 and V is TRBV6-2 or TRBV6-3, with D maybe TRBD1 (5 bases). Trimming took off 5 bases at V and 1 base at J, with 20 bases between the two ends. Germline lookup yields CDR1 MNHEY and CDR2 SVGEGT. CDR3 length: 17 amino acids. In DNA form, the CDR3 reads TGTGCCAGCAGTATTTTAGGGGTTCCCGCGTCCCAAGAGACCCAGTACTTC. It encodes CASSILGVPASQETQYF.

The chain uses TRBV3-1 and TRBJ2-1, with TRBD1 matching over 10 bases. The length of the CDR3 is 17 residues. J gave up 5 bases and V 0 bases, and 7 bases lay outside the gene matches. Per germline, CDR1 LGHDT and CDR2 YNNKEL (reference sequence). DNA of the CDR3: TGTGCCAGCAGCCAAGATCTTGGGGGGACAGGGGACAATGAGCAGTTCTTC. This sequence encodes CASSQDLGGTGDNEQFF.

The V gene is TRBV5-1, the J gene TRBJ2-1; 11 nucleotides agree with TRBD2. Unmatched junction bases numbered 5, after V lost 1 base and J lost 5 bases. The germline V gene encodes CDR1 SGHRS and CDR2 YFSETQ. CDR3 length: 16 residues. The CDR3 is CASSLKASGGHNEQFF. The CDR3 DNA follows: TGCGCCAGCAGCTTGAAGGCTAGCGGGGGGCACAATGAGCAGTTCTTC.

CDR3 sequence reads: CASSLLGPNTGELFF. As DNA, the CDR3 is TGTGCCAGCAGCTTGTTAGGACCAAACACCGGGGAGCTGTTTTTT. J is TRBJ2-2 and V is TRBV5-6, with D uncertain. Trimming stripped 1 base from V and 2 bases from J, with 9 bases between. Germline-derived CDR1 and CDR2 are SGHDT and YYEEEE. The CDR3 length is 15 residues.